A single sample gave rise to the 3 T cell receptor beta chains below, sequenced in a study of early T cells in non-severe SARS-CoV-2 infection. TCRdb independently ran MiXCR on the 5' RACE reads; one entry per CDR3 protein. The table lists 65,000 to 75,000 distinct CDR3 sequences, about 9.9% of them singletons. Sample: whole blood. The receptor set was obtained from an adult who was a healthcare worker with PCR-confirmed SARS-CoV-2 infection or an uninfected control (not recorded which).

This clonotype was recorded at least ten times. The chain uses TRBV12-2 and TRBJ1-1; the DNA was not compared with TRBD1, the D call given in the table. TRBV12-2 constitutes a pseudogene. CDR3 size: 13 residues. The chain's CDR3 is CASRSPQVTEAFF. The CDR3 coding sequence is TGTGCAAGTCGCTCCCCCCAAGTGACTGAAGCTTTCTTT.

This clonotype was observed a few times. The chain joins TRBV5-5 to TRBJ2-3; D remains ambiguous. The CDR3 is made up of 14 amino acids. Trimming took off 5 bases at V and 0 bases at J, with 10 bases between the two ends. Germline V gene lookup returns CDR1 SGHKS and CDR2 YYEKEE (reference sequence). CDR3 residues: CASRTSSSTDTQYF. The DNA for the CDR3 is TGTGCCAGCAGAACATCTTCTAGCACAGATACGCAGTATTTT.

This clonotype was seen more than once but under ten times. The chain uses TRBV29-1 and TRBJ2-6, with no clear D. Germline V lookup: CDR1 SQVTM, CDR2 ANQGSEA. V was clipped by 2 bases and J by 3 bases, with 14 bases between them. The CDR3 extends over 16 amino acids. CDR3: CSVEPLTSDGANVLTF. CDR3 sequence (DNA): TGCAGCGTTGAACCCCTGACTTCTGATGGGGCCAACGTCCTGACTTTC.